This T cell receptor beta chain was captured in a study of CD8 T cells in ankylosing spondylitis. Study conclusions and caveats: Reports say disease-linked clones showed up significantly more in matched ankylosing spondylitis synovial fluid. Both synovial fluid and blood in reactive arthritis had previously been reported to carry some motif variants. CD8+ cells made up the disease-linked clones, which were relatively rare in peripheral blood.

To note about this clonotype: Its antigen is unknown.

With molecular barcodes, quantitative 5'-RACE was used to make the TCR beta libraries. MiXCR, applied by TCRdb to the 5' RACE reads, yields one record per CDR3 protein. The data hold approximately 250,000 distinct CDR3 sequences, with about 10% observed a single time. V was shortened by 3 bases and J by 5 bases, with 10 bases between the two germline ends. The CDR3 is 13 amino acids. The germline V gene encodes CDR1 MDHEN and CDR2 SYDVKM. Source material: blood, either unsorted or a sorted T cell fraction (not recorded which). J is TRBJ2-5 and V is TRBV28; D gene unclear. This receptor was identified in a male donor with ankylosing spondylitis or in good health (not recorded which). CDR3: CASSFPGVETQYF. CDR3 nucleotide sequence: TGTGCCAGCAGTTTTCCAGGAGTGGAGACCCAGTACTTC. The whole variable domain, filled in from reference TRBV28 and TRBJ2-5, reads DVKVTQSSRYLVKRTGEKVFLECVQDMDHENMFWYRQDPGLGLRLIYFSYDVKMKEKGDIPEGYSVSREKKERFSLILESASTNQTSMYLCASSFPGVETQYFGPGTRLLVL.